This T cell receptor (beta chain) came from a study of HIV-infected patients and healthy controls. Alpha and beta constant-region primers primed reverse transcription of around 500 ng RNA. Using multiplexing indices, alpha and beta chain libraries were generated apart by chain-specific third strand synthesis. TCRdb ran MiXCR on the 5' RACE reads and lists one entry per CDR3 protein. The sample lists some 10,000 distinct CDR3 sequences, approximately 6% seen once, with roughly 28% in the top ten. Trimming left V 0 bases short and J 8 bases short, with 13 bases between. The V gene's germline CDR1 is DFQATT and CDR2 SNEGSKA (reference sequence). The CDR3 spans 13 residues. By share, this clonotype ranks as medium-sized. Antiretroviral therapy had run roughly three months, about 14 weeks, before follow-up blood collection. All unsorted peripheral T cells were captured because whole blood was used without fractionation.

The V and J genes are TRBV20-1 and TRBJ1-2, with D unresolved. The sequences come from blood, collected during antiretroviral therapy. This receptor was taken from an adult with HIV infection. The donor label of this sample is uncertain. The CDR3 DNA is TGCAGTGCTAGAGAAAACACCGGGATAGGCTACACCTTC. Amino acids: CSARENTGIGYTF.